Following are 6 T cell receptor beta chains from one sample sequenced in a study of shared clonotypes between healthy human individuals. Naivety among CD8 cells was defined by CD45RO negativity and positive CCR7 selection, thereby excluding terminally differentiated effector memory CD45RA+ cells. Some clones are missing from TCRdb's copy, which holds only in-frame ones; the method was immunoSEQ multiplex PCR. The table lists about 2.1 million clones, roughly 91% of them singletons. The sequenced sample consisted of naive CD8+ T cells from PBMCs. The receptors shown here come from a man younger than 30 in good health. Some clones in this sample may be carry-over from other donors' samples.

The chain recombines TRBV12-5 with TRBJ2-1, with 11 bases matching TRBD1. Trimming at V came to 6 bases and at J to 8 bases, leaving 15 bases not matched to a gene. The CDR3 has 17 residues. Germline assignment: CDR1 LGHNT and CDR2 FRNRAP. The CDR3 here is CASGRDRGVVGRYEQFF. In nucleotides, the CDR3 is TGTGCTAGTGGAAGGGACAGGGGGGTAGTGGGTCGCTATGAGCAGTTCTTC.

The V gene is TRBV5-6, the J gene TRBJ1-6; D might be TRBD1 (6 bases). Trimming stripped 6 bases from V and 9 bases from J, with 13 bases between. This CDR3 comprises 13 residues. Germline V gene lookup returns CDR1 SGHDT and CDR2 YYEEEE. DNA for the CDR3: TGTGCCAGCACCCTAAGCAGGGGTTCACCCCTCCACTTT. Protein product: CASTLSRGSPLHF.

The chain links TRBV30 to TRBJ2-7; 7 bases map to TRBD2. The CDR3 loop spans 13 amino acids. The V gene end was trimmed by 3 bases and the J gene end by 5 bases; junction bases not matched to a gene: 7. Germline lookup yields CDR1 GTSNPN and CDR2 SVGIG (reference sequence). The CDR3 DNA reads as TGTGCCTGGAGGGCAACGGGGGGAAACGAGCAGTACTTC. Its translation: CAWRATGGNEQYF.

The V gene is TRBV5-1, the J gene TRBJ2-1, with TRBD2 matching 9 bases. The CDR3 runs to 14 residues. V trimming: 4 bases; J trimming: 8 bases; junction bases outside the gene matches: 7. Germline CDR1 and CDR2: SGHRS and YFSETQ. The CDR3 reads CASSPGLAYDEQFF. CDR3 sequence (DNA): TGCGCCAGCAGCCCTGGACTAGCGTACGATGAGCAGTTCTTC. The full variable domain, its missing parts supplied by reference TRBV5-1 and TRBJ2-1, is KAGVTQTPRYLIKTRGQQVTLSCSPISGHRSVSWYQQTPGQGLQFLFEYFSETQRNKGNFPGRFSGRQFSNSRSEMNVSTLELGDSALYLCASSPGLAYDEQFFGPGTRLTVL.

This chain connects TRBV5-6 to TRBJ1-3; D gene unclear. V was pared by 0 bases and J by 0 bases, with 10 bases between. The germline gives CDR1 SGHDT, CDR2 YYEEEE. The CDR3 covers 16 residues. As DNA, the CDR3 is TGTGCCAGCAGCTTGGCCCCTGATTTCTCTGGAAACACCATATATTTT. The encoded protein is CASSLAPDFSGNTIYF.

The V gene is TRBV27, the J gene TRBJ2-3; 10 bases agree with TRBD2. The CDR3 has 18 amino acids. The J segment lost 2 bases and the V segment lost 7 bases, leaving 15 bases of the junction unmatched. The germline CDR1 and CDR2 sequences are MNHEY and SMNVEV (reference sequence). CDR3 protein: CASNYMGLAGEPTDTQYF. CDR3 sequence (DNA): TGTGCCAGCAATTATATGGGGCTAGCGGGAGAACCCACAGATACGCAGTATTTT.